These 30 T cell receptor beta chains were sequenced from one sample in a study of vaccination effects on CD4 cells after COVID-19. Sequencing was performed with immunoSEQ multiplex PCR; in TCRdb, only in-frame clones are kept and a portion is missing. The sample includes approximately 29,000 clones, just under 75% of them seen just once. Upon completion of approximately ten days in culture, CD4+ T cells were isolated. Subjects were given two BNT162b2 or mRNA-1273 vaccine doses. These receptors' antigens are unknown. Sequencing was performed on CD4+ T cells from PBMCs cultured without peptide, taken after COVID-19 vaccination. The receptors here all came from a human donor who received a COVID-19 vaccine.

This chain joins TRBV28 and TRBJ1-2; possibly TRBD1 for D (5 bases). V was trimmed by 2 bases and J by 4 bases, leaving 14 bases between them. In germline, CDR1 is MDHEN, CDR2 SYDVKM. There are 15 residues in the CDR3. This chain's CDR3 is CASSLRDGGPYGYTF. The CDR3 DNA follows: TGTGCCAGCAGTTTACGGGACGGAGGACCCTATGGCTACACCTTC.

The V gene is TRBV5-4, the J gene TRBJ2-1; possibly TRBD2 for D (6 bases). CDR3 length equals 12 residues. Germline V gives CDR1 SGHNT, CDR2 YYREEE (reference sequence). V was pared by 5 bases and J by 14 bases, with 17 bases between. This CDR3 is CASSPAGGLEFF. CDR3 DNA: TGTGCCAGCAGTCCCGCCGGGGGATTAGAGTTCTTC.

This chain uses TRBV19 with TRBJ2-2; D not resolved. The V gene's germline CDR1 is LNHDA and CDR2 SQIVND (reference sequence). V lost 3 bases and J lost 8, with 10 bases in between. The CDR3 loop spans 13 amino acids. CDR3 bases: TGTGCCAGTAGTATCGCCCAAGGGGGGGAGCTGTTTTTT. Its protein product is CASSIAQGGELFF.

The rearrangement links TRBV19 to TRBJ2-1; unclear D gene. This CDR3 spans 15 amino acids. The germline V and J ends were trimmed by 3 bases and 8 bases, with 17 bases remaining between them. Looked up from germline, CDR1 is LNHDA and CDR2 is SQIVND (reference sequence). In DNA form, the CDR3 reads TGTGCCAGTAGTATGGGATGGACGGGCCCCCATGAGCAGTTCTTC. Its translation is CASSMGWTGPHEQFF.

This rearrangement joins TRBV29-1 to TRBJ1-5, with D hard to call. The V end was cut by 4 bases, the J end by 0 bases, with 10 bases between. The germline gives CDR1 SQVTM, CDR2 ANQGSEA. CDR3 length: 14 residues. The CDR3 loop reads CSVAIDNSNQPQHF. As DNA, the CDR3 is TGCAGCGTTGCGATAGACAATAGCAATCAGCCCCAGCATTTT.

This clone was observed a few times. The chain is built from TRBV29-1 and TRBJ2-7; TRBD2 aligns across 15 bases. CDR3 length: 17 amino acids. The germline V gene has CDR1 SQVTM and CDR2 ANQGSEA. Trimming at V came to 6 bases and at J to 3 bases, leaving 12 bases not matched to a gene. The CDR3 protein is CSVATRTSGRAIYEQYF. The CDR3, as DNA: TGCAGCGTGGCCACCCGGACTAGCGGGAGGGCCATCTACGAGCAGTACTTC.

The J gene is TRBJ2-7, the V gene TRBV18; possible D gene TRBD1, 6 bases. CDR3 length equals 14 residues. Deletions cut 1 base from V and 3 bases from J, with 10 bases between. The V gene's germline CDR1 is KGHSH and CDR2 LQKENI. The CDR3 reads CASSPQSDSYEQYF. For the CDR3, the DNA is TGTGCCAGCTCACCACAGTCGGACAGCTACGAGCAGTACTTC.

J is TRBJ1-1 and V is TRBV7-9, with unresolved D. The CDR3 runs to 14 residues. The V gene's germline CDR1 is SEHNR and CDR2 FQNEAQ (reference sequence). V lost 1 base and J lost 6, with 12 bases in between. The CDR3 loop is CASSLGIWGSEAFF. The DNA for the CDR3 is TGTGCCAGCAGCTTAGGTATTTGGGGTTCTGAAGCTTTCTTT.

The chain recombines TRBV3-1 (or the pseudogene TRBV3-2) with TRBJ1-5; D uncertain. Germline-derived CDR1 and CDR2 are LGHDT and YNNKEL (reference sequence). V was trimmed by 4 bases and J by 5 bases, leaving 9 bases between them. The CDR3 covers 13 residues. CDR3 coding DNA: TGTGCCAGCAGCCCCCAATGGGATCAGCCCCAGCATTTT. It codes for CASSPQWDQPQHF.

The V call is TRBV6-5, the J call TRBJ2-2, with D hard to call. This CDR3 contains 14 residues. V gave up 5 bases and J gave up 7 bases, with 14 bases separating them. Germline CDR1 is MNHEY and CDR2 is SVGAGI. CDR3 coding DNA: TGTGCCAGCAGTCGCAGACCCGGCATCGGGGAGCTGTTTTTT. Its translation: CASSRRPGIGELFF.

This clone was counted only a few times. The V call is TRBV7-3, the J call TRBJ2-2; TRBD2 agrees at 12 bases. The V segment lost 5 bases and the J segment 5 bases; nucleotides outside the gene matches: 6. CDR1 and CDR2 from the germline V gene are SGHTA and FQGTGA. This CDR3 contains 16 residues. The CDR3: CASSPMGLAGTGELFF. The CDR3 DNA is TGTGCCAGCAGCCCGATGGGACTAGCGGGTACCGGGGAGCTGTTTTTT. The whole variable domain, remainder taken from reference TRBV7-3 and TRBJ2-2, is GAGVSQTPSNKVTEKGKYVELRCDPISGHTALYWYRQSLGQGPEFLIYFQGTGAADDSGLPNDRFFAVRPEGSVSTLKIQRTERGDSAVYLCASSPMGLAGTGELFFGEGSRLTVL.

The V call is TRBV28, the J call TRBJ2-1; D is undetermined. Germline V gene lookup returns CDR1 MDHEN and CDR2 SYDVKM. The CDR3 covers 11 residues. The V gene lost 2 bases and the J gene lost 6 bases, with 2 bases spanning the gap. This chain's CDR3 is CASSLSNEQFF. In DNA form, the CDR3 reads TGTGCCAGCAGTTTAAGCAATGAGCAGTTCTTC. The whole variable domain, remainder taken from reference TRBV28 and TRBJ2-1, is DVKVTQSSRYLVKRTGEKVFLECVQDMDHENMFWYRQDPGLGLRLIYFSYDVKMKEKGDIPEGYSVSREKKERFSLILESASTNQTSMYLCASSLSNEQFFGPGTRLTVL.

The V call is TRBV10-3, the J call TRBJ1-2, with D possibly matching TRBD1 (5 bases). Germline lookup yields CDR1 ENHRY and CDR2 SYGVKD. V was pared by 8 bases and J by 8 bases, with 12 bases between. The CDR3 runs to 11 residues. The CDR3 reads CAIGRDEGYTF. DNA of the CDR3: TGTGCCATCGGCAGGGATGAAGGCTACACCTTC.

This chain connects TRBV10-3 to TRBJ2-7; D gene uncertain. Trimming left V 0 bases short and J 5 bases short, with 5 bases between. Per germline, CDR1 ENHRY and CDR2 SYGVKD. This CDR3 has 12 residues. The CDR3 bases are TGTGCCATCAGTGAGTCCCCCCACGAGCAGTACTTC. Amino acid sequence: CAISESPHEQYF.

V is TRBV29-1 and J is TRBJ2-1; D is undetermined. Germline V gene sequence: CDR1 SQVTM, CDR2 ANQGSEA. The CDR3 is 13 amino acids. V was pared by 4 bases and J by 6 bases, with 13 bases between. CDR3 coding DNA: TGCAGCGTTGCTGCGTTTCAAGTCAATGAGCAGTTCTTC. Protein sequence: CSVAAFQVNEQFF.

The J gene is TRBJ2-3, the V gene TRBV7-2; D gene uncertain. Trimming shortened V by 3 bases and J by 9 bases, and 7 bases separated the two germline ends. The CDR3 has 11 amino acids. Germline CDR1 reads SGHTA; CDR2 reads FQGNSA. The CDR3 spells CASSLPQTQYF. The CDR3, as DNA: TGTGCCAGCAGCTTGCCGCAAACGCAGTATTTT.

V gene TRBV27 combines with J gene TRBJ2-2, with D possibly being TRBD1 or TRBD2 (5 bases each). V lost 2 bases and J 2 bases, leaving 12 bases between the germline ends. The CDR3 extends over 16 amino acids. Germline-derived CDR1 and CDR2 are MNHEY and SMNVEV (reference sequence). The CDR3 sequence is CASSLRPGSNTGELFF. CDR3 nucleotide sequence: TGTGCCAGCAGTTTACGACCAGGGAGCAACACCGGGGAGCTGTTTTTT.

The J gene is TRBJ1-6, the V gene TRBV6-5; 9 bases map to TRBD1. Germline V lookup: CDR1 MNHEY, CDR2 SVGAGI. J lost 10 bases, V lost 6 bases, and 10 bases had no gene match. The length of the CDR3 is 15 residues. CDR3: CASRPPGQGGSPLHF. CDR3 sequence (DNA): TGTGCCAGCAGACCCCCGGGACAGGGAGGATCACCCCTCCACTTT.

The chain carries TRBV5-1 and TRBJ2-5; no reliable D call. V lost 4 bases and J 1 base, leaving 5 bases between the germline ends. Germline V gene lookup returns CDR1 SGHRS and CDR2 YFSETQ. CDR3 length equals 12 residues. Written as DNA, the CDR3 is TGCGCCAGCAGCGGACCCCAAGAGACCCAGTACTTC. Protein sequence: CASSGPQETQYF.

This clone has a single count. The chain recombines TRBV6-5 with TRBJ1-4; possibly TRBD1 for D (5 bases). Per germline, CDR1 MNHEY and CDR2 SVGAGI. This CDR3 contains 15 residues. V lost 4 bases and J 4 bases, leaving 13 bases between the germline ends. CDR3 coding DNA: TGTGCCAGCAGTTCCACGACAGACTTTAATGAAAAACTGTTTTTT. Protein product: CASSSTTDFNEKLFF.

The V gene is TRBV23-1, the J gene TRBJ2-2; 10 nucleotides align to TRBD2. TRBV23-1 is reported as an ORF; its role is uncertain. The ends lost 0 bases at V and 7 bases at J; junction bases unmatched: 11. The CDR3 length is 18 residues. CDR3 in DNA: TGCGCCAGCAGTCAATCTTGTCCTAGCGGGAGACTTGTCGGGGAGCTGTTTTTT. This translates into CASSQSCPSGRLVGELFF.

The CDR3 region is CAISPGTGGGRTEAFF. CDR3 bases: TGTGCCATCAGTCCCGGGACAGGGGGCGGGAGGACTGAAGCTTTCTTT. V and J are TRBV10-3 and TRBJ1-1; 12 bases line up with TRBD1. The CDR3 is 16 amino acids. With 5 bases clipped from V and 5 bases from J, the junction kept 9 bases outside the gene matches. Per germline, CDR1 ENHRY and CDR2 SYGVKD.

V usage is TRBV9 and J usage is TRBJ2-5; D is possibly TRBD1 (5 bases). The CDR3 has 13 residues. The germline CDR1 and CDR2 sequences are SGDLS and YYNGEE. V was pared by 2 bases and J by 3 bases, with 8 bases between. DNA for the CDR3: TGTGCCAGCAGCGTGGGGCCGAAAGAGACCCAGTACTTC. Encoded protein: CASSVGPKETQYF.

The rearrangement uses TRBV2 and TRBJ2-1; TRBD2 aligns across 10 bases. Germline assignment: CDR1 SNHLY and CDR2 FYNNEI. This CDR3 has 11 residues. J gave up 15 bases and V 8 bases, and 7 bases lay outside the gene matches. DNA for the CDR3: TGTGCCAGCGAGCGGGAGGGCGCTAGGTTCTTC. Protein sequence: CASEREGARFF.

V usage is TRBV6-5 and J usage is TRBJ2-7; D might be TRBD2 (6 bases). V dropped 6 bases and J dropped 2 bases, with 11 bases sitting between them. Germline lookup yields CDR1 MNHEY and CDR2 SVGAGI. The CDR3 is 13 amino acids. The chain's CDR3 is CASSPPGAYEQYF. Here the CDR3 DNA reads TGTGCCAGCAGCCCCCCGGGGGCCTACGAGCAGTACTTC.

The chain is built from TRBV7-9 and TRBJ2-5; no firm D call. CDR1 is SEHNR and CDR2 is FQNEAQ in the germline V gene (reference sequence). The CDR3 has 14 amino acids. V lost 1 base and J 3 bases, leaving 9 bases between the germline ends. CDR3 DNA sequence: TGTGCCAGCAGCTTAGAGGTGGGGAAAGAGACCCAGTACTTC. Translation gives CASSLEVGKETQYF.

The genes are TRBV5-4 and TRBJ2-1, with 9 bases matching TRBD2. CDR1 is SGHNT, CDR2 YYREEE, per germline (reference sequence). V was pared by 4 bases and J by 6 bases, with 8 bases of the junction left unmatched. CDR3 length equals 15 residues. CDR3 amino acids: CASSPILAGSNEQFF. In DNA, the CDR3 is TGTGCCAGCAGCCCGATCCTAGCGGGATCCAATGAGCAGTTCTTC.

CDR3 in DNA: TGTGCCAGCAGCTTGCGGTTAGGGTCAAATGAAAAACTGTTTTTT. This translates into CASSLRLGSNEKLFF. The chain has TRBV5-8 and TRBJ1-4; D gene uncertain. Trimming cost V 1 base and J 5 bases, with 12 bases left between them. The CDR3 has 15 residues. Germline V gene data show CDR1 as SGHTS and CDR2 as YDEGEE.

The V gene is TRBV3-1 (or the pseudogene TRBV3-2), the J gene TRBJ2-1; 9 nucleotides agree with TRBD2. CDR3 length: 16 amino acids. Germline V CDR1 and CDR2: LGHDT, YNNKEL (reference sequence). V lost 4 bases and J lost 0; bases outside the gene matches: 4. The CDR3 DNA sequence: TGTGCCAGCAGCCCGCTTAGCGGGGGCTCCTACAATGAGCAGTTCTTC. Its protein is CASSPLSGGSYNEQFF.

The chain uses TRBV3-1 (or the pseudogene TRBV3-2) and TRBJ1-3; 7 bases match TRBD1. This CDR3 spans 15 amino acids. Germline lookup yields CDR1 LGHDT and CDR2 YNNKEL (reference sequence). Trimming removed 2 bases from V and 2 bases from J; junction bases left unmatched: 3. The CDR3, as DNA: TGTGCCAGCAGCCAAAAGGGGGCCGCTGGAAACACCATATATTTT. It encodes CASSQKGAAGNTIYF.